The table lists the clone carrying this TCR beta chain with many counts. An end of the junction does not agree with germline; a read error may underlie this. The source of the sample is a study of identical twins. Each cDNA held unique molecular identifiers, and template switching gave it a universal primer site. MiXCR, run by TCRdb on the 5' RACE reads, gives a single entry per CDR3 protein. The table has 400,000 to 650,000 distinct CDR3 sequences, less than 25% seen once. Germline CDR1 SGHTA, CDR2 FQGNSA. This CDR3 is 15 amino acids long. This sample was shared with a second study, whose subject was T cells expressing NK-cell markers. According to that study: HCMV specificity was not established for the expanded NKG2C+ T cell clones.

The TCR was taken from a young woman in good health. The sequenced sample was CD4+ T cells sorted from blood. The rearrangement joins TRBV7-2 to TRBJ2-3; 7 bases match TRBD2. CDR3 nucleotides: TGTGCCAGCTGCTTTGGGGCGGGAGCCGGAGATACGCAGTATTTT. It codes for CASCFGAGAGDTQYF. Combining the CDR3 with reference TRBV7-2 and TRBJ2-3 gives the whole variable domain GAGVSQSPSNKVTEKGKDVELRCDPISGHTALYWYRQSLGQGLEFLIYFQGNSAPDKSGLPSDRFSAERTGGSVSTLTIQRTQQEDSAVYLCASCFGAGAGDTQYFGPGTRLTVL.